This TCR beta chain originates from a study of glioma-infiltrating T cells after dendritic cell vaccination. Time point described: after dendritic cell vaccination, including at tumor progression/relapse. The method was immunoSEQ multiplex PCR; TCRdb's version includes in-frame clones alone and lacks a portion of them. The repertoire holds around 87,000 clones, with less than 90% as singletons. The study's findings and limits: Only a small number of patients had complete blood and tumor samples.

Points on this clone: Its antigen is not known.

Trimming cost V 8 bases and J 4 bases, with 8 bases left between them. The CDR3 runs to 12 residues. Germline V lookup: CDR1 SNHLY, CDR2 FYNNEI. The chain carries TRBV2 and TRBJ2-2, with D perhaps matching TRBD1 (5 bases). The sequence was collected from a human donor with glioblastoma. The starting material was blood, obtained after dendritic cell vaccination. CDR3 sequence: CASGAVTGELFF. The CDR3, as DNA: TGTGCCAGCGGGGCAGTCACCGGGGAGCTGTTTTTT.